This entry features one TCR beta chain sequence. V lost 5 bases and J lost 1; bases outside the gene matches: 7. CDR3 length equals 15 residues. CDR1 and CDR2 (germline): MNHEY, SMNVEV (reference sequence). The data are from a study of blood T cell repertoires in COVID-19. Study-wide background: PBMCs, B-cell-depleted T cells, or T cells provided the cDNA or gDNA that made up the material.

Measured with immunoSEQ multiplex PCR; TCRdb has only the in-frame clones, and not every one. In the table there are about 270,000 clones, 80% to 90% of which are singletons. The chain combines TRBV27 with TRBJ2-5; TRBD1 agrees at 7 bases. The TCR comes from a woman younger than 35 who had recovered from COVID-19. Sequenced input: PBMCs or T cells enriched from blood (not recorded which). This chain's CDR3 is CASSPRQGAQETQYF. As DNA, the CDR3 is TGTGCCAGCAGTCCGCGACAGGGCGCCCAAGAGACCCAGTACTTC.